The 7 T cell receptor beta chains below all came from one sample that was sequenced in a study of cytomegalovirus exposure and HLA in healthy donors. A multiplex PCR was run with 60 Vbeta primers and 13 Jbeta primers. Sequenced by immunoSEQ multiplex PCR; TCRdb stores in-frame clones only, minus some. The sample consists of about 160,000 clones, roughly 79% of them appearing once. Source material: PBMCs. Source of these receptors: a man in his late teens or twenties in good health and CMV-seropositive.

The chain combines TRBV14 with TRBJ2-5; D perhaps matches TRBD2 (6 bases). Germline CDR1 SGHDN, CDR2 FVKESK. This CDR3 region has 15 residues. V was trimmed by 1 base and J by 3 bases, leaving 12 bases between them. CDR3 sequence: CASSQVGAGKETQYF. For the CDR3, the DNA is TGTGCCAGCAGCCAAGTAGGGGCGGGGAAAGAGACCCAGTACTTC.

The chain is built from TRBV5-1 and TRBJ1-3; 7 nucleotides align to TRBD1. V lost 4 bases to trimming and J lost 7 bases; unmatched junction nucleotides: 5. CDR1 is SGHRS and CDR2 is YFSETQ in the germline V gene. The CDR3 runs 13 residues. The CDR3 here is CASSQGTANTIYF. CDR3 bases: TGCGCCAGCAGCCAAGGGACAGCTAACACCATATATTTT.

This clone has just one count. The chain links TRBV19 to TRBJ1-1, with TRBD1 as a possible D gene (6 bases). The CDR3 runs 13 residues. Trimming pared 2 bases from V and 6 bases from J, leaving 10 bases between. CDR1 and CDR2 from the germline V gene are LNHDA and SQIVND (reference sequence). The CDR3 nucleotides read TGTGCCAGTAGTATAATGGGGGCCCCTGAAGCTTTCTTT. It specifies CASSIMGAPEAFF.

V gene TRBV15 combines with J gene TRBJ2-3, with TRBD2 identical over 7 bases. Germline lookup yields CDR1 LNHNV and CDR2 YYDKDF (reference sequence). The CDR3 sequence is 17 residues long. V shed 3 bases, J shed 1 base, and the junction held 10 bases outside the gene matches. CDR3 in DNA: TGTGCCACCAGCAGCCCCCCGGGGGAGGGCCGCACAGATACGCAGTATTTT. It translates to CATSSPPGEGRTDTQYF.

V usage is TRBV10-3 and J usage is TRBJ2-5, with TRBD2 as a possible D gene (5 bases). With the DNA end fitting TRBJ2-7 better, the J assignment may be wrong. The CDR3 totals 14 residues. Germline V gives CDR1 ENHRY, CDR2 SYGVKD. The DNA for the CDR3 is TGTGCCATCAGTGAGCCCCGCGGGTCTGTCGAGCAGTACTTC. Its protein is CAISEPRGSVEQYF.

The chain recombines TRBV15 with TRBJ1-2; possibly TRBD1 for D (6 bases). Germline V lookup: CDR1 LNHNV, CDR2 YYDKDF (reference sequence). The V and J ends lost 0 bases and 3 bases respectively, with 8 bases between them. The CDR3 spans 14 residues. The CDR3 coding sequence is TGTGCCACCAGCAGAGATAGGACAGACTATGGCTACACCTTC. Protein product: CATSRDRTDYGYTF. Full variable domain (outside the CDR3, taken from reference TRBV15 and TRBJ1-2): DAMVIQNPRYQVTQFGKPVTLSCSQTLNHNVMYWYQQKSSQAPKLLFHYYDKDFNNEADTPDNFQSRRPNTSFCFLDIRSPGLGDTAMYLCATSRDRTDYGYTFGSGTRLTVV.

This chain connects TRBV19 to TRBJ1-2; tentatively, D is TRBD1 (5 bases). This CDR3 is 13 amino acids long. Per germline, CDR1 LNHDA and CDR2 SQIVND (reference sequence). V lost 7 bases and J lost 4, with 13 bases in between. The CDR3: CASNDRGSYGYTF. The CDR3 bases are TGTGCCAGTAACGATAGGGGATCCTATGGCTACACCTTC.